Shown below are 7 T cell receptor beta chains from a single sample sequenced in a study of T cell changes during pregnancy in multiple sclerosis (dated by TCRdb to about 2019). The library relied on the immunoSEQ multiplex PCR assay. This is the immuneACCESS table as TCRdb keeps it, with only in-frame sequences that have V and J called. A part of the clones is gone; compared with another copy, unresolved V genes explain less than half, and the rest is unexplained. In this sample the table shows roughly 72,000 clones, 90% to 95% of which occur a single time. Jointly, the top ten make up around 0.2% of the sample. The sample here was CD4+ T cells from peripheral blood mononuclear cells, taken before pregnancy. These receptor sequences come from a female donor with multiple sclerosis, enrolled in a pregnancy study.

The chain uses TRBV19 and TRBJ1-5; D not certain. Per the germline V gene, CDR1 is LNHDA and CDR2 is SQIVND (reference sequence). The CDR3 is 16 amino acids. Trimming shortened V by 3 bases and J by 7 bases, and 19 bases separated the two germline ends. The DNA of the CDR3 is TGTGCCAGTAGTATTTCCCCCCCAGGTCAAAGGCAGCCCCAGCATTTT. Translation: CASSISPPGQRQPQHF. The full variable domain, its missing parts supplied by reference TRBV19 and TRBJ1-5, is DGGITQSPKYLFRKEGQNVTLSCEQNLNHDAMYWYRQDPGQGLRLIYYSQIVNDFQKGDIAEGYSVSREKKESFPLTVTSAQKNPTAFYLCASSISPPGQRQPQHFGDGTRLSIL.

The J gene is TRBJ2-1, the V gene TRBV10-3; 11 bases agree with TRBD2. The CDR3 extends over 14 amino acids. Trimming cost V 10 bases and J 2 bases; bases outside gene matches: 4. Germline CDR1 and CDR2: ENHRY and SYGVKD. In DNA form, the CDR3 reads TGTGCCACCGGGACTAGCGGAGCCTACAATGAGCAGTTCTTC. It yields the protein CATGTSGAYNEQFF.

The chain couples TRBV2 to TRBJ2-1; TRBD2 is a possible D gene (6 bases). This CDR3 region has 15 residues. V was pared by 2 bases and J by 1 base, with 9 bases between. Germline values: CDR1 SNHLY, CDR2 FYNNEI. In DNA form, the CDR3 reads TGTGCCAGCAGTGAAACGGGGGTTTCCTACAATGAGCAGTTCTTC. It is translated as CASSETGVSYNEQFF.

The chain links TRBV6-6 to TRBJ1-5, with D possibly matching TRBD1 (5 bases). Germline assignment: CDR1 MNHNY and CDR2 SVGAGI (reference sequence). Trimming cost V 2 bases and J 4 bases, with 12 bases left between them. The CDR3 has 15 amino acids. CDR3 region: CASSYTLGGNQPQHF. CDR3 nucleotides: TGTGCCAGCAGTTACACCCTCGGGGGGAATCAGCCCCAGCATTTT.

Here the CDR3 reads CASSVERDYNEQFF. The DNA of the CDR3 is TGTGCCAGCAGTGTGGAGAGGGACTACAATGAGCAGTTCTTC. The chain uses TRBV6-1 and TRBJ2-1; D is perhaps TRBD2 (5 bases). Germline loops: CDR1 MNHNS, CDR2 SASEGT. The CDR3 is made up of 14 amino acids. Trimming took off 4 bases at V and 3 bases at J, with 10 bases between the two ends.

J is TRBJ2-7 and V is TRBV9, with TRBD1 identical over 9 bases. Germline CDR1 and CDR2: SGDLS and YYNGEE. The CDR3 covers 14 residues. V dropped 2 bases and J dropped 4; count of bases not matched to a gene: 4. The CDR3 DNA follows: TGTGCCAGCAGCGTCGGGACAGGGCGGTACGAGCAGTACTTC. Protein sequence: CASSVGTGRYEQYF.

This clone was counted only a few times. The chain uses TRBV19 and TRBJ1-3; 8 nucleotides align to TRBD1. V trimming: 4 bases; J trimming: 2 bases; junction bases outside the gene matches: 4. The length of the CDR3 is 15 residues. Germline CDR1 LNHDA, CDR2 SQIVND (reference sequence). Here the CDR3 reads CASSTQGGTGNTIYF. The CDR3 nucleotides read TGTGCCAGTAGTACACAGGGGGGAACTGGAAACACCATATATTTT.